Listed below are T cell receptor beta chains from one sample, sequenced in a study of cytomegalovirus exposure and HLA in healthy donors. Here immunoSEQ multiplex PCR was the method, and the copy in TCRdb shows in-frame clones only, minus some. This repertoire comprises approximately 140,000 clones; its ten largest clones make up 2.7%. The sequenced sample was PBMCs. These receptors were collected from a man between 35 and 55 years old in good health and CMV-seronegative. Each CDR3 is given with its conserved first and last residue. D genes are given only for firm matches.

j_call: TRBJ2-1
v_call: TRBV7-2
d_call: .
cdr3_aa: CASRTDSYNEQFF
cdr3_nt: TGTGCCAGCAGAACAGACTCCTACAATGAGCAGTTCTTC

j_call: TRBJ1-1
v_call: TRBV6-5
d_call: TRBD1
cdr3_aa: CASGDRGGVGTEAFF
cdr3_nt: TGTGCCAGCGGCGACAGGGGAGGAGTAGGGACTGAAGCTTTCTTT

j_call: TRBJ2-2
v_call: TRBV5-1
d_call: TRBD2
cdr3_aa: CASSLRTSGGGGELFF
cdr3_nt: TGCGCCAGCAGCTTAAGAACTAGCGGGGGCGGCGGGGAGCTGTTTTTT

j_call: TRBJ1-2
v_call: TRBV5-1
d_call: .
cdr3_aa: CASSPARQDVYGYTF
cdr3_nt: TGCGCCAGCAGCCCCGCTCGACAGGACGTATATGGCTACACCTTC

j_call: TRBJ1-4
v_call: TRBV5-8
d_call: TRBD1
cdr3_aa: CASSLGDRGWEKLFF
cdr3_nt: TGTGCCAGCAGCTTGGGTGACAGGGGTTGGGAAAAACTGTTTTTT

j_call: TRBJ2-7
v_call: TRBV20-1
d_call: .
cdr3_aa: CSAGGEQYF
cdr3_nt: TGCAGTGCTGGCGGCGAGCAGTACTTC

j_call: TRBJ2-3
v_call: TRBV5-1
d_call: .
cdr3_aa: CASSLEVSGGDTQYF
cdr3_nt: TGCGCCAGCAGCTTGGAGGTCTCCGGGGGAGATACGCAGTATTTT

j_call: TRBJ2-7
v_call: TRBV6-5
d_call: .
cdr3_aa: CASSDPLSYEQYF
cdr3_nt: TGTGCCAGCAGTGATCCACTATCCTACGAGCAGTACTTC

j_call: TRBJ1-1
v_call: TRBV27
d_call: TRBD1
cdr3_aa: CASSPRQGLRTEAFF
cdr3_nt: TGTGCCAGCAGTCCAAGACAGGGGCTGCGGACTGAAGCTTTCTTT

j_call: TRBJ2-1
v_call: TRBV5-4
d_call: TRBD1
cdr3_aa: CASSSLTGLYNEQFF
cdr3_nt: TGTGCCAGCAGCTCCTTGACAGGGCTCTACAATGAGCAGTTCTTC

j_call: TRBJ2-1
v_call: TRBV19
d_call: .
cdr3_aa: CASSWDPERGGTNEQFF
cdr3_nt: TGTGCCAGTAGTTGGGACCCGGAGAGGGGGGGCACGAATGAGCAGTTCTTC

j_call: TRBJ1-5
v_call: TRBV19
d_call: TRBD1
cdr3_aa: CATQEGPRDRQDDQPQHF
cdr3_nt: TGTGCCACTCAGGAGGGACCCCGGGACAGGCAGGACGATCAGCCCCAGCATTTT

j_call: TRBJ2-3
v_call: TRBV29-1
d_call: .
cdr3_aa: CSVERGTDTQYF
cdr3_nt: TGCAGCGTTGAACGGGGGACAGATACGCAGTATTTT

j_call: TRBJ2-5
v_call: TRBV7-2
d_call: .
cdr3_aa: CASSPKTQYF
cdr3_nt: TGTGCCAGCAGCCCCAAGACCCAGTACTTC

j_call: TRBJ1-3
v_call: TRBV6-1
d_call: .
cdr3_aa: CASSGGGAVGNTIYF
cdr3_nt: TGTGCCAGCAGTGGTGGAGGCGCGGTTGGAAACACCATATATTTT

j_call: TRBJ1-5
v_call: TRBV5-6
d_call: .
cdr3_aa: CASSFPGGIRGPSGPQHF
cdr3_nt: TGTGCCAGCAGCTTCCCCGGGGGTATTCGAGGGCCGTCGGGGCCCCAGCATTTT

j_call: TRBJ2-7
v_call: TRBV7-8
d_call: .
cdr3_aa: CASSVIQGTSTYEQYF
cdr3_nt: TGTGCCAGCAGCGTGATTCAGGGGACCTCCACCTACGAGCAGTACTTC

j_call: TRBJ1-4
v_call: TRBV5-6
d_call: TRBD1
cdr3_aa: CASSLGDRVSEKLFF
cdr3_nt: TGTGCCAGCAGCTTGGGGGACAGGGTTAGTGAAAAACTGTTTTTT

j_call: TRBJ1-5
v_call: TRBV4-1
d_call: .
cdr3_aa: CASSQDAGSVGNQPQHF
cdr3_nt: TGCGCCAGCAGCCAAGATGCGGGGTCCGTGGGCAATCAGCCCCAGCATTTT

j_call: TRBJ2-3
v_call: TRBV2
d_call: TRBD2
cdr3_aa: CASSRVGLDTDTQYF
cdr3_nt: TGTGCCAGCTCGAGGGTGGGACTAGACACAGATACGCAGTATTTT

j_call: TRBJ2-7
v_call: TRBV19
d_call: TRBD2
cdr3_aa: CASSIVTGGEQYF
cdr3_nt: TGTGCCAGTAGTATAGTTACGGGGGGCGAGCAGTACTTC

j_call: TRBJ2-7
v_call: TRBV9
d_call: TRBD1
cdr3_aa: CASSAGQGAFYEQYF
cdr3_nt: TGTGCCAGCAGCGCGGGACAGGGGGCGTTCTACGAGCAGTACTTC

j_call: TRBJ2-5
v_call: TRBV9
d_call: .
cdr3_aa: CASSVGGTLQGAQYF
cdr3_nt: TGTGCCAGCAGCGTAGGGGGGACTCTCCAAGGGGCCCAGTACTTC

j_call: TRBJ2-1
v_call: TRBV25-1
d_call: TRBD1
cdr3_aa: CASSEYIGRGLYNEQFF
cdr3_nt: TGTGCCAGCAGTGAATATATCGGCAGGGGGCTCTACAATGAGCAGTTCTTC

j_call: TRBJ2-7
v_call: TRBV5-6
d_call: TRBD1
cdr3_aa: CASSAAGTGGYEQYF
cdr3_nt: TGTGCCAGCAGCGCAGCCGGGACAGGGGGCTACGAGCAGTACTTC

j_call: TRBJ2-5
v_call: TRBV7-2
d_call: .
cdr3_aa: CASSLMWGSQETQYF
cdr3_nt: TGTGCCAGCAGCTTAATGTGGGGCAGCCAAGAGACCCAGTACTTC

j_call: TRBJ2-7
v_call: TRBV7-2
d_call: .
cdr3_aa: CASSLASGSPYEQYF
cdr3_nt: TGTGCCAGCAGCTTAGCCTCCGGGTCTCCCTACGAGCAGTACTTC

j_call: TRBJ1-1
v_call: TRBV6-5
d_call: TRBD1
cdr3_aa: CASSPRQGVKAFF
cdr3_nt: TGTGCCAGCAGTCCTAGACAGGGAGTCAAGGCTTTCTTT